The TCR beta chain described here comes from a study of CD8+CD57+ T cells in acquired aplastic anemia. Whole-study context: Each DNA sample taken from sorted CD4+ and CD8+ cells came to around 2.9 ug on average.

CD8+CD57+ cell expansion, shown by flow cytometry, had occurred in the patients selected for sequencing. The CDR3 is 15 residues long. The ends were cut back, 5 bases at V and 3 bases at J, with 14 bases in the middle. The template used for profiling TCR beta VDJ and CDR3 was genomic DNA. TCRdb used MiXCR to reprocess the reads, holding one entry per CDR3 protein. The table records roughly 500,000 distinct CDR3 sequences, around 30% of them present only once. The source is a human donor with aplastic anemia. The sequencing input was sorted CD4+, CD8+, or CD8+CD57+ T cells (not recorded which) from PBMCs. The chain joins TRBV12-3 or TRBV12-4 to TRBJ1-3; no clear D gene. CDR3 residues: CASSDVSSGGNTIYF. CDR3 coding DNA: TGTGCCAGCAGTGATGTGTCGAGCGGTGGAAACACCATATATTTT.